The rows below give T cell receptor beta chains drawn from one sample of a study of technical replicates of blood from several donors. Method: immunoSEQ multiplex PCR; TCRdb's copy keeps in-frame clones and lacks some. The sample holds 50,000 to 60,000 clones, 91% seen once. Specimen: PBMCs. Receptors originate from a human donor in good health. Some clones in this sample may be carry-over from other donors' samples. Both conserved end residues are part of each CDR3. Fields, in order: V gene, D gene, clone size, J gene, CDR3 protein, CDR3 DNA. The D gene is left open where the match is weak. Size is stated for part of the rows, as once, few or many counts, or as a class when the clone is expanded.

TRBV2,.,.,TRBJ1-2,CASSVGEGGVVYTF,TGTGCCAGCAGTGTGGGGGAGGGCGGGGTCGTCTACACCTTC
TRBV14,.,.,TRBJ1-1,CASSQGTSGATEAFF,TGTGCCAGCAGCCAAGGTACCTCAGGGGCCACTGAAGCTTTCTTT
TRBV11-2,TRBD1,.,TRBJ1-3,CASSFTGGGNTIYF,TGTGCCAGCAGCTTTACAGGGGGTGGAAACACCATATATTTT
TRBV19,.,.,TRBJ1-5,CASSKAGVSGQPQHF,TGTGCCAGTAGTAAGGCAGGGGTATCAGGTCAGCCCCAGCATTTT
TRBV29-1,.,.,TRBJ1-1,CSVEELRTVNTEAFF,TGCAGCGTTGAAGAATTGAGGACAGTGAACACTGAAGCTTTCTTT
TRBV6-5,.,.,TRBJ2-7,CASSYSLQTVNEQYF,TGTGCCAGCAGTTACTCCCTCCAAACGGTCAACGAGCAGTACTTC
TRBV7-9,TRBD1,.,TRBJ2-1,CASSLAQGQGARDNEQFF,TGTGCCAGCAGCTTAGCGCAGGGACAGGGGGCGCGGGACAATGAGCAGTTCTTC
TRBV7-3,.,once,TRBJ1-1,CASSLTGVTEAFF,TGTGCCAGCAGCTTAACCGGGGTCACTGAAGCTTTCTTT
TRBV4-1,TRBD2,.,TRBJ2-5,CASSQDRGGAGTQYF,TGCGCCAGCAGCCAAGATCGGGGAGGGGCGGGAACCCAGTACTTC
TRBV5-1,.,.,TRBJ2-7,CASTRPESSYEQYF,TGCGCCAGCACTCGCCCGGAGAGCTCCTACGAGCAGTACTTC
TRBV7-2,TRBD1,.,TRBJ1-5,CASSFTGGQSNQPQHF,TGTGCCAGCAGCTTTACAGGGGGCCAGAGCAATCAGCCCCAGCATTTT
TRBV9,.,.,TRBJ1-1,CASGGGNTEAFF,TGTGCCAGCGGGGGGGGGAACACTGAAGCTTTCTTT
TRBV4-1,TRBD1,.,TRBJ2-1,CASSQEWPGGAYNEQFF,TGCGCCAGCAGCCAAGAGTGGCCAGGGGGCGCCTACAATGAGCAGTTCTTC
TRBV5-8,.,few,TRBJ2-5,CASSLTGKETQYF,TGTGCCAGCAGCTTAACAGGGAAAGAGACCCAGTACTTC
TRBV7-2,.,.,TRBJ2-7,CASSRTGGGQYF,TGTGCCAGCAGTAGAACCGGGGGTGGGCAGTACTTC
TRBV6-1,TRBD1,.,TRBJ2-2,CASRRQGANTGELFF,TGTGCCAGCCGTAGACAGGGAGCAAACACCGGGGAGCTGTTTTTT
TRBV6-5,TRBD2,.,TRBJ2-7,CASSYRAGGGYEQYF,TGTGCCAGCAGTTACAGGGCGGGAGGAGGGTACGAGCAGTACTTC
TRBV4-3,TRBD1,many,TRBJ2-1,CASSQELRDRFNEQFF,TGCGCCAGCAGCCAAGAACTACGGGACAGGTTCAATGAGCAGTTCTTC
TRBV7-7,.,.,TRBJ1-5,CASSDSSDQPQHF,TGTGCCAGCAGTGACTCCAGTGATCAGCCCCAGCATTTT
TRBV11-3,TRBD2,.,TRBJ2-5,CASSELAGDETQYF,TGTGCCAGCAGCGAACTAGCGGGAGATGAGACCCAGTACTTC
TRBV19,TRBD2,.,TRBJ2-1,CASSIPTSGSYNEQFF,TGTGCCAGTAGTATTCCCACTAGCGGATCCTACAATGAGCAGTTCTTC
TRBV9,TRBD2,.,TRBJ2-1,CASSGMSGVTGEQFF,TGTGCCAGCAGCGGAATGAGCGGGGTGACGGGTGAGCAGTTCTTC
TRBV7-8,TRBD2,.,TRBJ2-7,CASSPSGYEQYF,TGTGCCAGCAGCCCTAGCGGCTACGAGCAGTACTTC
TRBV11-2,.,.,TRBJ1-5,CASSPSRTGQPQHF,TGTGCCAGCAGCCCCTCCCGGACGGGACAGCCCCAGCATTTT
TRBV5-4,.,.,TRBJ2-5,CASSLTDGAQYF,TGTGCCAGCAGCTTGACGGACGGGGCCCAGTACTTC
TRBV2,TRBD2,.,TRBJ2-7,CASRTSGSSYEQYF,TGTGCCAGCAGGACTAGCGGTAGCTCCTACGAGCAGTACTTC
TRBV6-6,TRBD2,once,TRBJ2-5,CASTRASGRALETQYF,TGTGCCAGCACCAGGGCCAGCGGGAGGGCCCTAGAGACCCAGTACTTC
TRBV2,.,.,TRBJ1-1,CASSEGRNTEAFF,TGTGCCAGCAGTGAGGGCAGGAACACTGAAGCTTTCTTT
TRBV5-1,TRBD2,.,TRBJ2-7,CASSPSGGGTSYEQYF,TGCGCCAGCAGCCCCTCCGGCGGGGGTACCTCCTACGAGCAGTACTTC
TRBV23-1,.,.,TRBJ2-7,CASSPLAGATYEQYF,TGCGCCAGCAGTCCTCTGGCAGGGGCAACCTACGAGCAGTACTTC
TRBV5-4,.,.,TRBJ2-5,CASSAPLQGRETQYF,TGTGCCAGCAGCGCCCCACTACAGGGTAGAGAGACCCAGTACTTC
TRBV7-9,TRBD1,.,TRBJ1-1,CASSWDRFEAFF,TGTGCCAGCAGCTGGGACAGATTTGAAGCTTTCTTT
TRBV5-1,.,.,TRBJ1-6,CASSPEREAYNSPLHF,TGCGCCAGCAGCCCCGAGAGGGAGGCCTATAATTCACCCCTCCACTTT
TRBV7-9,.,.,TRBJ2-5,CASSSQNQETQYF,TGTGCCAGCAGCTCTCAGAATCAAGAGACCCAGTACTTC
TRBV30,TRBD2,.,TRBJ2-7,CAWRALAGAYEQYF,TGTGCCTGGAGGGCGCTAGCGGGAGCCTACGAGCAGTACTTC
TRBV4-1,TRBD1,.,TRBJ2-1,CASSQGQGSGEQFF,TGCGCCAGCAGCCAGGGACAGGGATCGGGTGAGCAGTTCTTC
TRBV19,TRBD1,.,TRBJ1-6,CASTTGGTSPLHF,TGTGCCAGTACCACAGGGGGGACTTCACCCCTCCACTTT